Shown below are 20 T cell receptor beta chains from a single sample sequenced in a study of chronic HIV infection and antiretroviral therapy. TCRdb re-called the 5' RACE reads through MiXCR, storing one row per CDR3 protein. The sample includes about 38,000 distinct CDR3 sequences, 7% to 10% seen only once; the top ten take approximately 2.6%. Sequenced material: peripheral blood. The receptors were gathered from an adult who had HIV and had not received antiretroviral therapy, or was an uninfected healthy control (not recorded which).

Ten or more counts support this clonotype. The chain has TRBV7-3 and TRBJ1-3; tentatively, D is TRBD1 (5 bases). CDR3 length: 16 amino acids. V lost 7 bases and J lost 4, with 20 bases in between. The V gene's germline CDR1 is SGHTA and CDR2 FQGTGA. The CDR3 loop reads CASIAGYTNIGNTIYF. The CDR3 nucleotides are TGTGCCAGCATCGCAGGGTACACGAATATCGGAAACACCATATATTTT. The full variable domain, rest sourced from reference TRBV7-3 and TRBJ1-3, is GAGVSQTPSNKVTEKGKYVELRCDPISGHTALYWYRQSLGQGPEFLIYFQGTGAADDSGLPNDRFFAVRPEGSVSTLKIQRTERGDSAVYLCASIAGYTNIGNTIYFGEGSWLTVV.

This clonotype was observed many times. Here the CDR3 reads CASSLDPITSSNQPQHF. The CDR3 DNA reads as TGTGCCAGCAGTTTAGACCCCATCACGTCAAGCAATCAGCCCCAGCATTTT. The V call is TRBV28, the J call TRBJ1-5, with D uncertain. The V gene's germline CDR1 is MDHEN and CDR2 SYDVKM. The V end lost 2 bases, the J end lost 1 base, and 15 bases lay between the germline ends. CDR3 length: 17 residues.

This clonotype was observed a few times. V is TRBV5-1 and J is TRBJ2-3; D is unclear. V was pared by 4 bases and J by 2 bases, with 5 bases between. The V gene's germline CDR1 is SGHRS and CDR2 YFSETQ. This CDR3 region has 12 residues. The CDR3 sequence: CASSLNTDTQYF. The DNA of the CDR3 is TGCGCCAGCAGCCTAAACACAGATACGCAGTATTTT.

This clonotype was recorded a few times. The chain links TRBV5-5 to TRBJ1-1; D call uncertain. The germline gives CDR1 SGHKS, CDR2 YYEKEE (reference sequence). The V gene lost 0 bases and the J gene lost 4 bases, with 7 bases spanning the gap. This CDR3 spans 13 amino acids. CDR3 loop: CASSLVLATEAFF. The CDR3 nucleotides read TGTGCCAGCAGCTTGGTGTTGGCCACTGAAGCTTTCTTT.

The genes are TRBV4-2 and TRBJ2-2, with 7 bases lining up with TRBD1. Looked up from germline, CDR1 is LGHNA and CDR2 is YNFKEQ. The CDR3 spans 14 residues. V was clipped by 5 bases and J by 4 bases; unmatched bases: 4. CDR3 region: CASSKGQSTGELFF. In DNA form, the CDR3 reads TGTGCCAGCAGCAAGGGACAGAGCACCGGGGAGCTGTTTTTT.

In this sample, this clonotype turned up many times. The gene calls are TRBV6-2 or TRBV6-3 and TRBJ2-7; tentative D call: TRBD1 (6 bases). The CDR3 is 14 residues long. CDR1 is MNHEY and CDR2 is SVGEGT in the germline V gene. With 5 bases removed from V and 6 bases from J, the gap between germline ends came to 17 bases. The CDR3 sequence is CASSTLQGIGEQYF. CDR3 sequence (DNA): TGTGCCAGCAGTACACTCCAGGGGATTGGCGAGCAGTACTTC.

This clonotype occurred a few times. The J gene is TRBJ1-2, the V gene TRBV20-1, with unresolved D. V lost 6 bases to trimming and J lost 3 bases, with 14 bases between them. This CDR3 has 13 residues. Germline lookup yields CDR1 DFQATT and CDR2 SNEGSKA (reference sequence). CDR3 loop: CSADRPADYGYTF. The DNA of the CDR3 is TGCAGTGCAGACCGCCCTGCAGACTATGGCTACACCTTC.

At least ten counts were recorded for this clonotype. This rearrangement joins TRBV11-2 to TRBJ2-3; TRBD1 aligns across 7 bases. CDR3 length equals 14 residues. V gave up 5 bases and J gave up 6 bases; unmatched junction bases: 8. The V gene's germline CDR1 is SGHAT and CDR2 FQNNGV. As DNA, the CDR3 is TGTGCCAGCAGCGGGACAGTTCTATTCGATACGCAGTATTTT. Protein sequence: CASSGTVLFDTQYF.

In this sample, this clonotype turned up many times. The chain combines TRBV6-2 or TRBV6-3 with TRBJ1-1, with a possible D match to TRBD1 (5 bases). The germline V and J ends were trimmed by 3 bases and 0 bases, with 11 bases remaining between them. This CDR3 region has 15 residues. Germline V gene data show CDR1 as MNHEY and CDR2 as SVGEGT. CDR3 sequence reads: CASSYSKGLNTEAFF. The CDR3 bases are TGTGCCAGCAGTTATTCCAAGGGGTTGAACACTGAAGCTTTCTTT.

There are a few counts of this clonotype. The genes are TRBV2 and TRBJ1-3; no firm D call. V shed 2 bases and J shed 3 bases, with 5 bases lying between them. The CDR3 extends over 13 amino acids. CDR1 is SNHLY, CDR2 FYNNEI, per germline. CDR3 coding DNA: TGTGCCAGCAGTGAACGGGATGGAAACACCATATATTTT. It is translated as CASSERDGNTIYF.

At least ten counts were recorded for this clonotype. This rearrangement joins TRBV28 to TRBJ1-2, with a weak D call TRBD1 (5 bases). The CDR3 runs to 13 residues. V lost 7 bases and J lost 6, with 15 bases in between. In germline, CDR1 is MDHEN, CDR2 SYDVKM. CDR3 in DNA: TGTGCCAGCAACCTACAGGTCAACGATGGCTACACCTTC. Translation: CASNLQVNDGYTF.

This clonotype was counted between two and nine times. This chain uses TRBV7-2 with TRBJ1-4; TRBD1 agrees at 7 bases. V lost 6 bases and J lost 7; bases outside the gene matches: 11. Looked up from germline, CDR1 is SGHTA and CDR2 is FQGNSA. The CDR3 contains 15 residues. The CDR3 DNA sequence: TGTGCCAGCAGTTTCACTTCAGGGGGGAGTGAAAAACTGTTTTTT. It encodes CASSFTSGGSEKLFF.

This clonotype was seen repeatedly, ten times or more. The CDR3 protein is CASSLKDRGRGYGYTF. For the CDR3, the DNA is TGTGCCAGCAGCTTGAAAGACAGGGGGCGCGGTTATGGCTACACCTTC. This chain links TRBV7-2 with TRBJ1-2; 10 bases are shared with TRBD1. The germline V gene has CDR1 SGHTA and CDR2 FQGNSA. This CDR3 has 16 amino acids. V lost 3 bases to trimming and J lost 5 bases; unmatched junction nucleotides: 9.

The CDR3 region is CASSDAGGSGNTIYF. In DNA form, the CDR3 reads TGTGCCAGCAGTGATGCAGGGGGTTCTGGAAACACCATATATTTT. The rearrangement uses TRBV28 and TRBJ1-3; TRBD1 aligns across 7 bases. Germline CDR1 and CDR2: MDHEN and SYDVKM. The CDR3 runs to 15 residues. Trimming removed 5 bases from V and 1 base from J; junction bases left unmatched: 5.

This clonotype is medium-sized in the sample. V and J are TRBV29-1 and TRBJ1-2; possibly TRBD1 for D (6 bases). The germline CDR1 and CDR2 sequences are SQVTM and ANQGSEA. The CDR3 length is 14 residues. Trimming removed 2 bases from V and 0 bases from J, with 10 bases in between. CDR3 nucleotide sequence: TGCAGCGTTGAATTGGGGGCTTCTAACTATGGCTACACCTTC. Protein sequence: CSVELGASNYGYTF.

The CDR3 DNA reads as TGTGCCAGCAGCCAAATAGCGGGAGGAACAAGATACAATGAGCAGTTCTTC. Amino acids: CASSQIAGGTRYNEQFF. The chain links TRBV4-2 to TRBJ2-1, with 10 bases lining up with TRBD2. J was trimmed by 4 bases and V by 2 bases; bases with no gene match: 8. This CDR3 has 17 amino acids. Germline loops: CDR1 LGHNA, CDR2 YNFKEQ.

This clonotype was seen repeatedly, ten times or more. The chain uses TRBV7-2 and TRBJ2-3; D call uncertain. V lost 6 bases, J lost 5 bases, and 12 bases lay in between. This CDR3 is 13 amino acids long. Per germline, CDR1 SGHTA and CDR2 FQGNSA. The CDR3 region is CASSGPWGDTQYF. As DNA, the CDR3 is TGTGCCAGCAGTGGGCCATGGGGAGATACGCAGTATTTT.

This clonotype was counted only a few times. The chain uses TRBV28 and TRBJ2-1; 7 nucleotides align to TRBD1. The J segment lost 8 bases and the V segment lost 6 bases, leaving 16 bases of the junction unmatched. The CDR3 spans 16 residues. Germline V gene lookup returns CDR1 MDHEN and CDR2 SYDVKM. The DNA for the CDR3 is TGTGCCAGCAGACCTTACTTAGGGACAGCCTTAGATGAGCAGTTCTTC. Its protein product is CASRPYLGTALDEQFF.

This clonotype has more than one count but fewer than ten. The chain uses TRBV4-1 and TRBJ2-3, with TRBD2 identical over 14 bases. Germline CDR1 is MGHRA and CDR2 is YSYEKL. CDR3 length: 17 residues. Trimming removed 4 bases from V and 5 bases from J; junction bases left unmatched: 8. CDR3 in DNA: TGCGCCAGCAGCCCGGGACTAGCGGGAGATTCGGTAGATACGCAGTATTTT. As protein: CASSPGLAGDSVDTQYF.

This clonotype has a handful of counts. The chain carries TRBV5-5 and TRBJ2-7, with D possibly being TRBD1 (5 bases). In germline, CDR1 is SGHKS, CDR2 YYEKEE (reference sequence). V gave up 4 bases and J gave up 3 bases, with 8 bases separating them. CDR3 length equals 12 residues. CDR3 region: CASSPGNYEQYF. The CDR3, as DNA: TGTGCCAGCAGCCCAGGGAACTACGAGCAGTACTTC. Using reference TRBV5-5 and TRBJ2-7 for the parts outside the CDR3, the full variable domain is DAGVTQSPTHLIKTRGQQVTLRCSPISGHKSVSWYQQVLGQGPQFIFQYYEKEERGRGNFPDRFSARQFPNYSSELNVNALLLGDSALYLCASSPGNYEQYFGPGTRLTVT.